This T cell receptor beta chain was identified during a study of blood T cell repertoires in COVID-19. Overall study: Specimens from acute and convalescent COVID-19 originated in the United States, Italy and Spain. Sources were T cells, B-cell-depleted T cells, or PBMCs; the material itself was cDNA or gDNA.

Measured with immunoSEQ multiplex PCR; TCRdb has only the in-frame clones, and not every one. In the table there are more than 250,000 clones, over 75% of which are singletons. Trimming stripped 4 bases from V and 4 bases from J, with 16 bases between. This CDR3 region has 15 residues. The germline gives CDR1 SNHLY, CDR2 FYNNEI. Material for sequencing was peripheral blood. The chain joins TRBV2 to TRBJ1-1; D remains ambiguous. This sequence originates from a man aged 50-60 years with active or convalescent COVID-19. CDR3 loop: CASSGSAHPGTEAFF. The CDR3, as DNA: TGTGCCAGCAGTGGATCGGCCCATCCGGGCACTGAAGCTTTCTTT.